This T cell receptor (beta chain) is from a study of blood T cell repertoires in COVID-19. On the study more broadly: Some COVID-19 samples were acute and others convalescent; all came from the United States, Italy and Spain. PBMCs, B-cell-depleted T cells, or T cells provided the cDNA or gDNA that made up the material.

CDR1 is SGHTA and CDR2 is FQGTGA in the germline V gene. V lost 3 bases, J lost 4 bases, and 4 bases stayed unmatched. The CDR3 sequence is 15 residues long. The authors' processing: Reference gene primers were amplified, and this amplification served to estimate nucleated cell counts. Profiling relied on immunoSEQ multiplex PCR, and the TCRdb table lists in-frame clones only, not all of them. The V and J calls and the clone size are those of that table, but D and trimming were determined from the DNA. The sample carries about 220,000 clones, 85% recorded once. The V gene is TRBV7-3, the J gene TRBJ2-1; 9 nucleotides agree with TRBD2. Sequenced sample: peripheral blood. The sequence derives from a woman aged 70-85 years with COVID-19, enrolled during active disease. DNA for the CDR3: TGTGCCAGCAGCTTGGCGGGAGGGCCATACAATGAGCAGTTCTTC. Residues: CASSLAGGPYNEQFF.